The rows below give T cell receptor beta chains drawn from one sample of a study of blood T cells in healthy people across ages. TCRdb used MiXCR to reprocess the 5' RACE reads, holding one entry per CDR3 protein. The data hold about 1.5 million distinct CDR3 sequences, with 40% to 45% observed a single time. The material sequenced was blood. Every receptor here comes from a woman younger than 35 in good health. Both conserved end residues are part of each CDR3. A D gene is named only where the DNA matches it firmly. Size is omitted from some rows. Given values are once, few, many or a class for expanded clones.

clone size	D gene	V gene	J gene	CDR3 DNA	CDR3 protein
NA	NA	TRBV20-1	TRBJ1-5	TGCAGTGCTCGGCCGGGGAATAGCAATCAGCCCCAGCATTTT	CSARPGNSNQPQHF
NA	NA	TRBV10-3	TRBJ2-2	TGTGCCACCCAAGACGGGTACACCGGGGAGCTGTTTTTT	CATQDGYTGELFF
NA	NA	TRBV7-9	TRBJ1-6	TGTGCCAGCAGCGAGTTAGGACGGAGAGTTAATTCACCCCTCCACTTT	CASSELGRRVNSPLHF
NA	NA	TRBV6-6	TRBJ2-5	TGTGCCACCATAAGGGCGGCAGGGGAAGAGACCCAGTACTTC	CATIRAAGEETQYF
NA	TRBD2	TRBV12-3/TRBV12-4	TRBJ2-3	TGTGCCAGCAGTCAGACTAGCGGGAGCGCAGATATGCAATATTTT	CASSQTSGSADMQYF
once	NA	TRBV7-2	TRBJ1-1	TGTGCCAGCAGCCGTTATTTGGGGGAGGCTTTCTTT	CASSRYLGEAFF
NA	NA	TRBV21-1	TRBJ1-1	TGTGCCAGCAGCAAAGGTTCAGGGCATGGTGAAGCTTTCTTT	CASSKGSGHGEAFF
NA	NA	TRBV7-8	TRBJ2-7	TGTGCCAGCAACCTGGTTAGGTCCTCAGCCGGCAATGAGCAGTACTTC	CASNLVRSSAGNEQYF
NA	NA	TRBV6-2/TRBV6-3	TRBJ1-5	TGTGCCAGCAGGAACATTCAGGGGAGATCTCAGCCCCAGCATTTT	CASRNIQGRSQPQHF
NA	TRBD2	TRBV4-3	TRBJ2-3	TGCGCCAGCAGCCAAGTGGGCGGGGGGTACACAGATACGCAGTATTTT	CASSQVGGGYTDTQYF
NA	TRBD2	TRBV6-5	TRBJ2-7	TGTGCCAGCAGTTCAGGACTAGGCGCCGACGAGCAGTACTTC	CASSSGLGADEQYF
NA	NA	TRBV20-1	TRBJ1-5	TGCAGTGCTAGAACCGGGACGAACAATCAGCCCCAGCATTTT	CSARTGTNNQPQHF
once	NA	TRBV7-9	TRBJ2-7	TGTGCCAGCAGGCCAAACATATACCCCGAGCAGTACTTC	CASRPNIYPEQYF
NA	NA	TRBV6-2/TRBV6-3	TRBJ1-5	TGTGCCAGCAATGGACAGAGCAATCAGCCCCAGCATTTT	CASNGQSNQPQHF
few	NA	TRBV29-1	TRBJ2-7	TGCAGCGTTGGGGGATTCTCCTACGAGCAGTACTTC	CSVGGFSYEQYF
few	NA	TRBV28	TRBJ1-3	TGTGCCAGCAGTTTACCTGGTGCTGACGGAAACACCATATATTTT	CASSLPGADGNTIYF
NA	NA	TRBV4-2	TRBJ1-6	TGTGCCAGCAGCCAAGATCTGGAGGGGGGTAATTCACCCCTCCACTTT	CASSQDLEGGNSPLHF
NA	TRBD2	TRBV7-9	TRBJ2-1	TGTGCCAGCAGCTTAGGTGGTAGCGGGAGAAGTTTCTCCTACAATGAGCAGTTCTTC	CASSLGGSGRSFSYNEQFF
NA	NA	TRBV7-3	TRBJ2-3	TGTGCCAGCAGCTCCGGGACTCATTTTTCCACAGATACGCAGTATTTT	CASSSGTHFSTDTQYF
NA	NA	TRBV5-1	TRBJ1-1	TGCGCCAGCAGCTTGGTACCAATAGGTAACGGGGGCACTGAAGCTTTCTTT	CASSLVPIGNGGTEAFF
few	NA	TRBV9	TRBJ2-1	TGTGCCAGCAGCGTAGGGGTGACTTCCTACAATGAGCAGTTCTTC	CASSVGVTSYNEQFF
NA	TRBD1	TRBV11-2	TRBJ1-1	TGTGCCAGCAGCTTATGGGACAGGGGGAGGAACACTGAAGCTTTCTTT	CASSLWDRGRNTEAFF
NA	NA	TRBV20-1	TRBJ1-2	TGCAGTGCCCCTCGTCGGGGCGGCTATGGCTACACCTTC	CSAPRRGGYGYTF
few	NA	TRBV7-9	TRBJ1-2	TGTGCCAGCACCTCTCAACCCAGACCTACTAACTATGGCTACACCTTC	CASTSQPRPTNYGYTF
few	TRBD1	TRBV7-2	TRBJ1-1	TGTGCCAGCAGCATTACCGGGACAGTGAACACTGAAGCTTTCTTT	CASSITGTVNTEAFF
NA	NA	TRBV25-1	TRBJ1-2	TGTGCCAGCAGTGGACCGTCTCTCTATCGCTACACCTTC	CASSGPSLYRYTF
NA	TRBD2	TRBV29-1	TRBJ2-5	TGCAGCGTTGTCGAGGGAGGGAAGGAGACCCGGTACTTC	CSVVEGGKETRYF
NA	NA	TRBV27	TRBJ2-5	TGTGCCAGCAGTTCCCAGGCTTCCAACGGGCAGTACTTC	CASSSQASNGQYF
NA	NA	TRBV20-1	TRBJ1-1	TGCAGTGCTATCCCCCCGGGACATGTGTTTATGAGGACTGAAGCTTTCTTT	CSAIPPGHVFMRTEAFF
NA	TRBD1	TRBV29-1	TRBJ2-7	TGCAGCGTTGAAGCCCCGGACAGGGAGGACTACGAGCAGTACTTC	CSVEAPDREDYEQYF